Below, one T cell receptor (beta chain) is given with its context. The record originates from a study of identical twins. There were only healthy Caucasians among the donors. Through template switching, a universal primer site was introduced, and the cDNA contained unique molecular identifiers. In TCRdb, the 5' RACE reads were re-called with MiXCR into one record per CDR3 protein. This sample has 500,000 or so distinct CDR3 sequences, with approximately 15% found just once. These same data were also listed under a study on yellow fever vaccine responses in identical twins. As that study records: Reportedly, the response of twins' T cells to the vaccine seemed partly convergent, partly personalized.

The TCR was taken from a woman aged 18-29 years in good health. The sequencing sample was made of CD4+ T cells sorted from blood.

CDR3 nucleotides: TGTGCCAGCAGTTTCATTCGGGACTATGGCTACACCTTC. It translates to CASSFIRDYGYTF. The genes are TRBV28 and TRBJ1-2, with D unresolved. Germline V gives CDR1 MDHEN, CDR2 SYDVKM. The CDR3 runs to 13 residues. The V gene lost 3 bases and the J gene lost 3 bases, with 8 bases spanning the gap.